Listed here is a single TCR beta chain. The sample comes from a study of blood T cell repertoires in COVID-19. Study summary: The cDNA or gDNA used as material had been derived from T cells, B-cell-depleted T cells, or PBMCs.

As handled by the study authors: Amplification with reference gene primers provided the estimates of nucleated cell counts. TCRdb's table, derived via immunoSEQ multiplex PCR, lists solely in-frame clones and lacks some. The V and J calls and clone size come from that table; D and trimming were worked out from the DNA. The repertoire holds tens of thousands of clones, with about nine tenths as singletons. Germline lookup yields CDR1 SGHDN and CDR2 FVKESK. The CDR3 has 12 amino acids. Trimming took 4 bases from V and 5 from J, leaving 8 bases between them. Material for sequencing was peripheral blood. The chain carries TRBV14 and TRBJ2-5; unclear D gene. The sequence came from a woman older than 75 with active COVID-19. This CDR3 is CASSLERETQYF. In nucleotides, the CDR3 is TGTGCCAGCAGCCTCGAGAGGGAGACCCAGTACTTC.